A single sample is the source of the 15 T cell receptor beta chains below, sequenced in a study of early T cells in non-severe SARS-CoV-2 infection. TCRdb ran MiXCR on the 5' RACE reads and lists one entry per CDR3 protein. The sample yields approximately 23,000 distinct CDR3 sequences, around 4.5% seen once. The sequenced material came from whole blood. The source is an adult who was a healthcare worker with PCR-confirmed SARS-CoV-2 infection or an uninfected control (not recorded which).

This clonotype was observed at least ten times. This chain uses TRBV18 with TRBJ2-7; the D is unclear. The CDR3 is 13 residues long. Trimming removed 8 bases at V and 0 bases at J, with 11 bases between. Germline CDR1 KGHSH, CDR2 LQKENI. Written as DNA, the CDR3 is TGTGCCAGCCGAGACAAAAGCTCCTACGAGCAGTACTTC. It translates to CASRDKSSYEQYF. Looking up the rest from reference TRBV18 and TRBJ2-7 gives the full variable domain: NAGVMQNPRHLVRRRGQEARLRCSPMKGHSHVYWYRQLPEEGLKFMVYLQKENIIDESGMPKERFSAEFPKEGPSILRIQQVVRGDSAAYFCASRDKSSYEQYFGPGTRLTVT.

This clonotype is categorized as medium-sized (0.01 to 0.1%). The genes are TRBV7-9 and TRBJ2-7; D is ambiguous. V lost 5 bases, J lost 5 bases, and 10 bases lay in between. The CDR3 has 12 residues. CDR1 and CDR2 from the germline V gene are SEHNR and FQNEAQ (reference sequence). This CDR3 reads CASSIERNEQYF. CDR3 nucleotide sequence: TGTGCCAGCAGCATAGAAAGAAACGAGCAGTACTTC.

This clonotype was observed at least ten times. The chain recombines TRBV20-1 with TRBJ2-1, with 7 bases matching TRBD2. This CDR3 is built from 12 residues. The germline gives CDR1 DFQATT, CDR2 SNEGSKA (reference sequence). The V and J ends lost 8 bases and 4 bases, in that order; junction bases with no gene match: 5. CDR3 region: CSCWRGYNEQFF. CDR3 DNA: TGCAGTTGCTGGCGGGGGTACAATGAGCAGTTCTTC.

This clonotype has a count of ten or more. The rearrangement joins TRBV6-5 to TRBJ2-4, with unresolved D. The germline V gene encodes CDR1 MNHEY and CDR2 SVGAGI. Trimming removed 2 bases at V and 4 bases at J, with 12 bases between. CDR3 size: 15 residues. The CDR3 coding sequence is TGTGCCAGCAGTTACCATCCGGCCGATAAAAACATTCAGTACTTC. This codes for CASSYHPADKNIQYF.

The CDR3 here is CSASGEVAKNIQYF. DNA for the CDR3: TGCAGTGCTAGCGGGGAAGTGGCCAAAAACATTCAGTACTTC. The chain uses TRBV20-1 and TRBJ2-4; possible D gene TRBD2, 5 bases. Germline V gene lookup returns CDR1 DFQATT and CDR2 SNEGSKA (reference sequence). V lost 3 bases, J lost 1 base, and 10 bases lay in between. CDR3 length equals 14 residues.

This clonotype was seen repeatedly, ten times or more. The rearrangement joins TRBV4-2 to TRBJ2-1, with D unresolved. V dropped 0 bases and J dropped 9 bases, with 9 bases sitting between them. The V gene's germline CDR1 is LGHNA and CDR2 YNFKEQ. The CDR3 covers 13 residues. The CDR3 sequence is CASSQETGIEQFF. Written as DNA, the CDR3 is TGTGCCAGCAGCCAAGAAACGGGCATTGAGCAGTTCTTC.

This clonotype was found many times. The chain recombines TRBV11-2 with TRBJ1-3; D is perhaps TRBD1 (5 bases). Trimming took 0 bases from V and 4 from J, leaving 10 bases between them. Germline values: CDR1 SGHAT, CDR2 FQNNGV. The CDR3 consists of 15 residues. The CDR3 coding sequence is TGTGCCAGCAGCTTAGATCGGGGCCTCGGAAACACCATATATTTT. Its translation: CASSLDRGLGNTIYF.

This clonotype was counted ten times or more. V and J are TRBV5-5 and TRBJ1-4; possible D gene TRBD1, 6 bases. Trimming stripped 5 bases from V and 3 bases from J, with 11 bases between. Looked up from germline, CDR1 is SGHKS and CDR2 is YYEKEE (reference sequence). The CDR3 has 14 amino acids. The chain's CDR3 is CASSSTGSNEKLFF. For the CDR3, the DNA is TGTGCCAGCAGTTCTACAGGGTCTAATGAAAAACTGTTTTTT.

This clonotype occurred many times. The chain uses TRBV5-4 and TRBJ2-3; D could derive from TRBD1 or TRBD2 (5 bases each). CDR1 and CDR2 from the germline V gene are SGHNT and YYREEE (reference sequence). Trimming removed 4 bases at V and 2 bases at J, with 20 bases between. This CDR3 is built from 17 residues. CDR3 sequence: CASSPNSGTSLTDTQYF. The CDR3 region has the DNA TGTGCCAGCAGCCCAAATTCCGGGACCAGCCTCACAGATACGCAGTATTTT.

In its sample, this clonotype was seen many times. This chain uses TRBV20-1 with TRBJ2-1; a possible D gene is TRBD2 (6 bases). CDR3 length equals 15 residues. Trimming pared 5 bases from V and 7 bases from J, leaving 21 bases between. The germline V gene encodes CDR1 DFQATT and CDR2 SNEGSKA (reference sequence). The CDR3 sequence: CSAVEGLRGLNEQFF. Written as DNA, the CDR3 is TGCAGTGCTGTGGAGGGGCTGCGAGGCTTAAATGAGCAGTTCTTC.

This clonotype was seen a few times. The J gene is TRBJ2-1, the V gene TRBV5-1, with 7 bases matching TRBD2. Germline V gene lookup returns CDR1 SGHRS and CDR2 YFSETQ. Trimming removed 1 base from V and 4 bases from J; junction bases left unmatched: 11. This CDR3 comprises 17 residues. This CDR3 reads CASSLSGRLAVYNEQFF. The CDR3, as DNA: TGCGCCAGCAGCTTGAGTGGTCGTCTAGCGGTATACAATGAGCAGTTCTTC.

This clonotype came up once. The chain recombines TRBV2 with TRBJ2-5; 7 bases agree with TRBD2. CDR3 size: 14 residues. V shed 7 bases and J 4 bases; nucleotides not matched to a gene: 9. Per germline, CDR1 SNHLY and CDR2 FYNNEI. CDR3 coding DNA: TGTGCCAGCAAGCCGCGGGAGCTGGGAGAGACCCAGTACTTC. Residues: CASKPRELGETQYF.

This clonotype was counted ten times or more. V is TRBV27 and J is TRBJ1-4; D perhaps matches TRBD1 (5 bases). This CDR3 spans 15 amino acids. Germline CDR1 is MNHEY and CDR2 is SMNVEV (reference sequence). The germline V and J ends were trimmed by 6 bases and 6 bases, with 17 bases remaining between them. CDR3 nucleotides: TGTGCCAGCAGCCCAGGGAGGGTGGGTGATGAAAAACTGTTTTTT. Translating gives CASSPGRVGDEKLFF. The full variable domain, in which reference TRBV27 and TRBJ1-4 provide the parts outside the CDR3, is EAQVTQNPRYLITVTGKKLTVTCSQNMNHEYMSWYRQDPGLGLRQIYYSMNVEVTDKGDVPEGYKVSRKEKRNFPLILESPSPNQTSLYFCASSPGRVGDEKLFFGSGTQLSVL.

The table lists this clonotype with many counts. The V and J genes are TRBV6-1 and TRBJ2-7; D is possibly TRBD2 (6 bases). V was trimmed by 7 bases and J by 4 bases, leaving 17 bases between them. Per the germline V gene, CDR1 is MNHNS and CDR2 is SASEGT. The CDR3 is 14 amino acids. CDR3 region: CASTQERAIYEQYF. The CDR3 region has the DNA TGTGCCAGCACTCAGGAGCGGGCGATTTACGAGCAGTACTTC.

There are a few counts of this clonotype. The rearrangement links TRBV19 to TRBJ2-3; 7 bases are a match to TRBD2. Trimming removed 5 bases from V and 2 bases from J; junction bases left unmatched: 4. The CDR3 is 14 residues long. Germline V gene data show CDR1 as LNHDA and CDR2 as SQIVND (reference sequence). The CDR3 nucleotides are TGTGCCAGTAGTGCCGGGGGGTACACAGATACGCAGTATTTT. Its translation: CASSAGGYTDTQYF. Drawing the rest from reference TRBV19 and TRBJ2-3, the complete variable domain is DGGITQSPKYLFRKEGQNVTLSCEQNLNHDAMYWYRQDPGQGLRLIYYSQIVNDFQKGDIAEGYSVSREKKESFPLTVTSAQKNPTAFYLCASSAGGYTDTQYFGPGTRLTVL.